Following are 3 T cell receptor beta chains from one sample sequenced in a study of Tregs in tolerant kidney transplant recipients. Clones were read by immunoSEQ multiplex PCR, and TCRdb kept only the in-frame ones, dropping some. The sample table sets out over 1,500 clones. FACS sorting followed a roughly 6-day coculture of CFSE-labeled recipient PBMCs with irradiated graft donor PBMCs. The antigens for these receptors are not known. Specimen: CD4+ T cells from blood cultured with allogeneic cells, collected before the transplant. The receptors were gathered from a human patient who received a combined kidney and bone marrow transplant.

Concerning this clone itself: From the germline J gene comes the end of the CDR3, since the read stops 3 residues before it. This rearrangement joins TRBV11-2 to TRBJ1-1; D is uncertain. Trimming left V 4 bases short and J 0 bases short, with 3 bases between. CDR1 and CDR2 from the germline V gene are SGHAT and FQNNGV. The CDR3 is 12 amino acids. CDR3 residues: CASSSVNTEAFF. CDR3 bases read: TGTGCCAGCAGCTCGGTGAACACTGAA.

In regard to this clone: The read terminates 3 residues ahead of where the CDR3 ends, so the germline J gene completes it. The V gene is TRBV5-4, the J gene TRBJ1-1; 9 nucleotides line up with TRBD1. Germline V CDR1 and CDR2: SGHNT, YYREEE (reference sequence). The V gene end was trimmed by 6 bases and the J gene end by 4 bases; junction bases not matched to a gene: 7. There are 14 residues in the CDR3. CDR3 DNA (partial): TGTGCCAGCACTTTGGGGGGACAGGGCACTGAA. This codes for CASTLGGQGTE. The full CDR3 protein is CASTLGGQGTEAFF.

Regarding this clone: Read coverage stops 3 residues before the CDR3 terminus; the germline J gene supplies the remainder. The J gene is TRBJ1-6, the V gene TRBV19, with D maybe TRBD1 (6 bases). V lost 6 bases and J lost 8, with 20 bases in between. Germline lookup yields CDR1 LNHDA and CDR2 SQIVND (reference sequence). The CDR3 runs to 16 residues. The sequenced CDR3 bases are TGTGCCAGTAGCCACTTGGCCCGGGGGGCGTATTCACCC. This translates into CASSHLARGAYSP. In full, the CDR3 is CASSHLARGAYSPLHF.